The 5 T cell receptor beta chains given below trace back to one sample, sequenced in a study of cytomegalovirus exposure and HLA in healthy donors. Clones were read by immunoSEQ multiplex PCR, and TCRdb kept only the in-frame ones, dropping some. Counted here are approximately 200,000 clones, approximately 86% occurring once; the ten biggest clones make up over 2.5%. Sequenced material: PBMCs. The origin of the receptors is a woman aged 18 to 35 in good health and CMV-seronegative.

The sample holds one count of this clone. V gene TRBV10-1 combines with J gene TRBJ2-3, with TRBD2 identical over 12 bases. The V and J ends lost 6 bases and 4 bases, in that order; junction bases with no gene match: 5. The CDR3 totals 15 residues. Germline-derived CDR1 and CDR2 are WNHNN and SYGVQD (reference sequence). In nucleotides, the CDR3 is TGCGCCAGCAGCCCTAGCGGGAGGGCAGCAGATACGCAGTATTTT. This translates into CASSPSGRAADTQYF.

The V gene is TRBV27, the J gene TRBJ1-2; D may be TRBD1 (5 bases). Trimming cost V 1 base and J 7 bases, with 19 bases left between them. Per germline, CDR1 MNHEY and CDR2 SMNVEV (reference sequence). This CDR3 has 16 amino acids. CDR3 bases: TGTGCCAGCAGTTTATACCCCTCCCCCAGGGCGTTTGGCTACACCTTC. Translating gives CASSLYPSPRAFGYTF.

This clone was detected once. The V call is TRBV18, the J call TRBJ2-5; no clear D gene. This CDR3 is 13 amino acids long. V lost 2 bases, J lost 2 bases, and 6 bases lay in between. CDR1 and CDR2 from the germline V gene are KGHSH and LQKENI. The CDR3 DNA follows: TGTGCCAGCTCACCAAGCTCGCAAGAGACCCAGTACTTC. Residues: CASSPSSQETQYF.

The CDR3 bases are TGTGCCAGCAGTTTGACCAGGGGGCGGACTGAAGCTTTCTTT. Amino acid sequence: CASSLTRGRTEAFF. This chain links TRBV28 with TRBJ1-1; 8 bases fit TRBD1. In germline, CDR1 is MDHEN, CDR2 SYDVKM. V was clipped by 3 bases and J by 5 bases; unmatched bases: 5. The CDR3 sequence is 14 residues long. Supplemented by reference TRBV28 and TRBJ1-1, the full variable domain reads DVKVTQSSRYLVKRTGEKVFLECVQDMDHENMFWYRQDPGLGLRLIYFSYDVKMKEKGDIPEGYSVSREKKERFSLILESASTNQTSMYLCASSLTRGRTEAFFGQGTRLTVV.

This chain connects TRBV7-9 to TRBJ2-2, with 9 bases fitting TRBD1. This CDR3 contains 17 residues. From germline, CDR1 is SEHNR and CDR2 FQNEAQ (reference sequence). The trim removed 5 bases at V and 6 bases at J, leaving 13 bases unmatched. The chain's CDR3 is CASSTTLPGQGSGELFF. CDR3 in DNA: TGTGCCAGCAGCACCACTCTACCGGGACAGGGTTCCGGGGAGCTGTTTTTT.